Sequencing of this T cell receptor (beta chain) was carried out in a study of molecular identifiers for immune sequencing clone quantification. Study information: With replicates, the RNA of about 20,000 or 100,000 naive CD8 cells was split five ways and four were sequenced.

In this sample, this clonotype turned up many times. V lost 4 bases to trimming and J lost 0 bases; unmatched junction nucleotides: 7. Germline values: CDR1 LGHNT, CDR2 FRNRAP. The CDR3 sequence is 16 residues long. Sorting recovered naive CD8 T cells on a CD8+CD4-CCR7+CD45RA+ profile. Previously published methods and listed TCR primers were used for the bulk TCR libraries. MiXCR, applied by TCRdb to the PCR reads, yields one record per CDR3 protein. The sample holds roughly 90,000 distinct CDR3 sequences, under 20% seen once. The TCR was taken from a human donor in good health. Some libraries in this study had Jurkat cell RNA spiked in. Sequencing used naive CD8+ T cells from blood, with Jurkat cell RNA spiked in. Noted subset: FACS-sorted CD8+CD4-CCR7+CD45RA+ naive T cells. The gene calls are TRBV12-5 and TRBJ2-5; 8 bases fit TRBD1. CDR3 amino acids: CASGSTDRGNQETQYF. The CDR3 DNA follows: TGTGCTAGTGGTTCAACCGACAGGGGTAACCAAGAGACCCAGTACTTC.